These 2 T cell receptor beta chains were sequenced from one sample in a study of cytomegalovirus exposure and HLA in healthy donors. The PCR ran on 60 Vbeta and 13 Jbeta primers. The repertoire was sequenced with immunoSEQ multiplex PCR; TCRdb's copy has only in-frame clones and lacks some. The sample has about 180,000 clones; about four fifths are singletons. The specimen was PBMCs. Receptors were obtained from a male donor in good health and CMV-seronegative.

The chain uses TRBV30 and TRBJ2-7; D is uncertain. V was cut by 0 bases and J by 0 bases, with 6 bases left in between. Germline CDR1 and CDR2: GTSNPN and SVGIG (reference sequence). The length of the CDR3 is 13 residues. The DNA of the CDR3 is TGTGCCTGGAGTGTTCCTAACTCCTACGAGCAGTACTTC. This translates into CAWSVPNSYEQYF.

This chain uses TRBV29-1 with TRBJ2-5, with D possibly being TRBD2 (6 bases). The CDR3 runs 13 residues. Trimming removed 5 bases from V and 1 base from J, with 11 bases in between. CDR1 is SQVTM and CDR2 is ANQGSEA in the germline V gene. The DNA for the CDR3 is TGCAGCGTTAGTAGCGGAGTCCAAGAGACCCAGTACTTC. Translating gives CSVSSGVQETQYF.